These 26 T cell receptor beta chains came from one sample sequenced in a study of cytomegalovirus exposure and HLA in healthy donors. Primers: 60 Vbeta forward and 13 Jbeta reverse. Profiled with immunoSEQ multiplex PCR; TCRdb holds only in-frame clones, not every one. The sample lists just over 200,000 clones, 70% seen once, with 2.6% in the top ten. Sequenced: PBMCs. These receptors were taken from a man between 40 and 49 years old in good health and CMV-seropositive.

The genes are TRBV9 and TRBJ2-7; D is perhaps TRBD1 (6 bases). The CDR3 loop spans 14 amino acids. The V gene lost 3 bases and the J gene lost 6 bases, with 16 bases spanning the gap. Germline assignment: CDR1 SGDLS and CDR2 YYNGEE. The CDR3 DNA sequence: TGTGCCAGCAGCGCGGGCCGGGACAATCCCGAGCAGTACTTC. This sequence encodes CASSAGRDNPEQYF.

In its sample, this clone was seen a few times. The rearrangement links TRBV21-1 to TRBJ1-2; no DNA check was done on the table's D call, TRBD1. TRBV21-1 is a documented pseudogene. The CDR3 consists of 13 residues. CDR3 in DNA: TGTGCCAGTTCAGGGATGGTAGGCTATGGCTACACCTTC. The encoded protein is CASSGMVGYGYTF.

The chain is built from TRBV9 and TRBJ2-1; TRBD2 might be the D (7 bases). The germline V and J ends were trimmed by 0 bases and 7 bases, with 17 bases remaining between them. The CDR3 totals 16 residues. CDR1 is SGDLS and CDR2 is YYNGEE in the germline V gene. As DNA, the CDR3 is TGTGCCAGCAGCGTAGGGGAGGGGGGCAATAGAAATGAGCAGTTCTTC. Residues: CASSVGEGGNRNEQFF. The variable domain in full, completed from reference TRBV9 and TRBJ2-1, reads DSGVTQTPKHLITATGQRVTLRCSPRSGDLSVYWYQQSLDQGLQFLIQYYNGEERAKGNILERFSAQQFPDLHSELNLSSLELGDSALYFCASSVGEGGNRNEQFFGPGTRLTVL.

The chain carries TRBV5-6 and TRBJ2-7, with 12 bases matching TRBD2. Germline CDR1 SGHDT, CDR2 YYEEEE. CDR3 length: 19 amino acids. V trimming: 4 bases; J trimming: 2 bases; junction bases outside the gene matches: 16. In DNA form, the CDR3 reads TGTGCCAGCAGCAACCGAGGAAGTCTAGCGGGGGGGCTGGCCTACGAGCAGTACTTC. This codes for CASSNRGSLAGGLAYEQYF.

This clone showed up just once. The chain carries TRBV19 and TRBJ1-5; D possibly corresponds to TRBD1 (6 bases). The CDR3 is 17 amino acids. Between the trimmed V and J ends, which lost 3 bases and 2 bases, there was a span of 17 bases. Germline CDR1 and CDR2: LNHDA and SQIVND (reference sequence). CDR3 loop: CASSIWEGGVGNQPQHF. In nucleotides, the CDR3 is TGTGCCAGTAGTATTTGGGAGGGGGGCGTCGGCAATCAGCCCCAGCATTTT.

Only one count was recorded for this clone. The J gene is TRBJ2-7, the V gene TRBV18; 10 bases line up with TRBD1. Trimming cost V 2 bases and J 3 bases; bases outside gene matches: 4. There are 15 residues in the CDR3. The V gene's germline CDR1 is KGHSH and CDR2 LQKENI. CDR3 in amino acids: CASSPSGTGDYEQYF. The CDR3 DNA is TGTGCCAGCTCACCATCCGGGACAGGGGACTACGAGCAGTACTTC.

This clone was seen just once. The chain combines TRBV19 with TRBJ1-1, with a weak D call TRBD1 (5 bases). Germline V gene lookup returns CDR1 LNHDA and CDR2 SQIVND (reference sequence). V was shortened by 4 bases and J by 6 bases, with 12 bases between the two germline ends. CDR3 length: 13 amino acids. The DNA of the CDR3 is TGTGCCAGTAGTAGCCTGCCGGGGGCTGAAGCTTTCTTT. Translation: CASSSLPGAEAFF.

The chain links TRBV7-2 to TRBJ2-5; 7 nucleotides line up with TRBD1. This CDR3 is built from 15 residues. V shed 1 base, J shed 3 bases, and the junction held 5 bases outside the gene matches. Germline V gene lookup returns CDR1 SGHTA and CDR2 FQGNSA. The CDR3, as DNA: TGTGCCAGCAGCTTAGGGACAGGCCGGGAAGAGACCCAGTACTTC. Translating gives CASSLGTGREETQYF.

The chain recombines TRBV5-1 with TRBJ2-3, with a possible D match to TRBD2 (5 bases). With 4 bases removed from V and 6 bases from J, the gap between germline ends came to 12 bases. Germline loops: CDR1 SGHRS, CDR2 YFSETQ. The CDR3 loop spans 13 amino acids. The CDR3: CASSINGVDTQYF. The CDR3 bases are TGCGCCAGCAGCATTAACGGGGTGGATACGCAGTATTTT.

Written as DNA, the CDR3 is TGTGCCAGCAGTTACTCGACGGTAGGAGAGAACACTGAAGCTTTCTTT. It translates to CASSYSTVGENTEAFF. The chain employs TRBV6-6 and TRBJ1-1; D gene ambiguous. The CDR3 contains 16 residues. Trimming took off 0 bases at V and 1 base at J, with 12 bases between the two ends. Germline CDR1 reads MNHNY; CDR2 reads SVGAGI (reference sequence).

CDR3 protein: CASSQAPGQNYEQYF. The CDR3 coding sequence is TGCGCCAGCAGCCAGGCCCCGGGACAGAACTACGAGCAGTACTTC. The V call is TRBV4-3, the J call TRBJ2-5; TRBD1 matches 7 bases. The J call may not be correct, given that the DNA end is closer to TRBJ2-7. This CDR3 is built from 15 residues. Germline V gene data show CDR1 as LGHNA and CDR2 as YSLEER.

The chain joins TRBV7-9 to TRBJ2-1; TRBD1 might be the D (5 bases). The CDR3 is 15 residues long. Deletions cut 5 bases from V and 8 bases from J, with 19 bases between. Germline V lookup: CDR1 SEHNR, CDR2 FQNEAQ (reference sequence). The CDR3 DNA is TGTGCCAGCAGCGTCACCGGGTCAGGGTTTCATGAGCAGTTCTTC. It translates to CASSVTGSGFHEQFF.

The genes are TRBV5-4 and TRBJ2-7; D not certain. Germline V CDR1 and CDR2: SGHNT, YYREEE (reference sequence). There are 13 residues in the CDR3. Trimming left V 0 bases short and J 2 bases short, with 6 bases between. The CDR3 DNA sequence: TGTGCCAGCAGCTTGGTCGGTACCTACGAGCAGTACTTC. It translates to CASSLVGTYEQYF.

J is TRBJ2-7 and V is TRBV6-5; 7 bases fit TRBD1. The CDR3 has 16 amino acids. Germline V CDR1 and CDR2: MNHEY, SVGAGI. After removal of 0 bases from V and 6 bases from J, the junction contained 11 bases not matched to a gene. The CDR3, as DNA: TGTGCCAGCAGTTACTCCACCACAGGGGAACGCGGCGAGCAGTACTTC. This translates into CASSYSTTGERGEQYF.

V and J are TRBV6-1 and TRBJ1-2; 7 nucleotides agree with TRBD1. This CDR3 region has 15 residues. CDR1 and CDR2 from the germline V gene are MNHNS and SASEGT. The V and J ends lost 2 bases and 4 bases, in that order; junction bases with no gene match: 7. CDR3 nucleotides: TGTGCCAGCAGTGAAACAACAGGGGTAGCCTATGGCTACACCTTC. This translates into CASSETTGVAYGYTF.

This clone showed up just once. This sequence joins TRBV4-1 and TRBJ2-4, with a weak D call TRBD1 (5 bases). Trimming cost V 4 bases and J 3 bases, with 19 bases left between them. This CDR3 comprises 17 residues. CDR1 is MGHRA, CDR2 YSYEKL, per germline. The CDR3 reads CASSLSTLQGGKNIQYF. In DNA, the CDR3 is TGCGCCAGCAGCCTATCAACACTCCAGGGTGGCAAAAACATTCAGTACTTC.

This clone occurred once. The V gene is TRBV6-6, the J gene TRBJ1-6; D is ambiguous. V was pared by 6 bases and J by 10 bases, with 16 bases between. CDR3 size: 14 residues. Germline-derived CDR1 and CDR2 are MNHNY and SVGAGI (reference sequence). CDR3 protein: CASSSFAGQSPLHF. Here the CDR3 DNA reads TGTGCCAGCAGCTCCTTCGCCGGTCAATCACCCCTCCACTTT.

V usage is TRBV27 and J usage is TRBJ2-1; D perhaps matches TRBD2 (6 bases). The germline V gene encodes CDR1 MNHEY and CDR2 SMNVEV (reference sequence). The CDR3 has 14 residues. V was trimmed by 5 bases and J by 9 bases, leaving 17 bases between them. The chain's CDR3 is CASSQTGTLGEQFF. In nucleotides, the CDR3 is TGTGCCAGCAGTCAAACCGGGACTTTGGGTGAGCAGTTCTTC.

The chain combines TRBV13 with TRBJ2-7, with 9 bases aligning to TRBD1. The CDR3 consists of 13 residues. The germline gives CDR1 PRHDT, CDR2 FYEKMQ (reference sequence). Germline trimming cut 5 bases from V and 2 bases from J; bases unmatched to any gene: 1. The CDR3 loop reads CASSHRGPYEQYF. The CDR3 coding sequence is TGTGCCAGCAGCCACAGGGGGCCCTACGAGCAGTACTTC.

The chain is built from TRBV7-8 and TRBJ2-6, with D possibly TRBD2 on 5 matching bases. V was shortened by 5 bases and J by 0 bases, with 11 bases between the two germline ends. This CDR3 has 16 residues. Germline V gives CDR1 SGHVS, CDR2 FQNEAQ. In nucleotides, the CDR3 is TGTGCCAGCAGCCGAGTTGGAGGCTCTGGGGCCAACGTCCTGACTTTC. Translated: CASSRVGGSGANVLTF.

In this sample, this clone turned up once. This chain links TRBV5-6 with TRBJ2-7; 9 nucleotides line up with TRBD1. CDR3 length: 14 residues. Germline V gene sequence: CDR1 SGHDT, CDR2 YYEEEE. The ends lost 4 bases at V and 3 bases at J; junction bases unmatched: 5. The CDR3 here is CASSHRGPLYEQYF. CDR3 sequence (DNA): TGTGCCAGCAGCCACAGGGGGCCCCTCTACGAGCAGTACTTC.

This chain joins TRBV5-1 and TRBJ2-3; TRBD1 aligns across 10 bases. The CDR3 spans 13 residues. Trimming took 4 bases from V and 6 from J; bases not matched to a gene: 2. Per the germline V gene, CDR1 is SGHRS and CDR2 is YFSETQ. The CDR3 spells CASSMGQGDTQYF. The DNA of the CDR3 is TGCGCCAGCAGCATGGGACAGGGGGATACGCAGTATTTT.

This chain uses TRBV6-5 with TRBJ1-6; D gene uncertain. This CDR3 contains 13 residues. Trimming removed 4 bases from V and 7 bases from J, with 8 bases in between. Per the germline V gene, CDR1 is MNHEY and CDR2 is SVGAGI. The CDR3 DNA reads TGTGCCAGCAGTTTGAGGTCAAATTCACCCCTCCACTTT. Amino acids: CASSLRSNSPLHF.

This chain connects TRBV9 to TRBJ1-4, with D perhaps TRBD1 (5 bases). Germline lookup yields CDR1 SGDLS and CDR2 YYNGEE. With 0 bases removed from V and 3 bases from J, the gap between germline ends came to 9 bases. The CDR3 contains 15 residues. The CDR3 sequence: CASSVAGQSNEKLFF. The CDR3 nucleotides read TGTGCCAGCAGCGTAGCCGGACAATCTAATGAAAAACTGTTTTTT. Supplemented by reference TRBV9 and TRBJ1-4, the full variable domain reads DSGVTQTPKHLITATGQRVTLRCSPRSGDLSVYWYQQSLDQGLQFLIQYYNGEERAKGNILERFSAQQFPDLHSELNLSSLELGDSALYFCASSVAGQSNEKLFFGSGTQLSVL.

For the CDR3, the DNA is TGCGTTTTTTTCAAGCAGAAGGCGGCATACGAGCAGTACTTC. As protein: CVFFKQKAAYEQYF. This chain joins TRBV5-1 and TRBJ2-7; D gene unclear. Germline assignment: CDR1 SGHRS and CDR2 YFSETQ. This CDR3 has 14 amino acids.

This clone was counted a few times. CDR3 nucleotides: TGCGCCAGCAGCGTGGGCGGGACAGGGGGCGAGCAGTACTTC. Its translation: CASSVGGTGGEQYF. V is TRBV5-1 and J is TRBJ2-7; 11 bases line up with TRBD1. The CDR3 is made up of 14 amino acids. Germline CDR1 SGHRS, CDR2 YFSETQ. The junction had 6 bases not matched to a gene; V was cut back by 4 bases and J by 6 bases.